One sample yielded the 20 T cell receptor beta chains listed below, sequenced in a study of blood T cell repertoires in COVID-19. Libraries were prepared by immunoSEQ multiplex PCR; TCRdb keeps only in-frame clonotypes and omits some of them. The sample yields roughly 240,000 clones, around four fifths seen once. Sequencing was done on a sample of PBMCs or T cells enriched from blood (not recorded which). The origin of the receptors is a woman in her 40s who had been exposed to COVID-19.

The chain combines TRBV27 with TRBJ2-7; D uncertain. This CDR3 region has 15 residues. From germline, CDR1 is MNHEY and CDR2 SMNVEV (reference sequence). The V and J ends lost 0 bases and 3 bases respectively, with 12 bases between them. The DNA for the CDR3 is TGTGCCAGCAGTTTATCGGGCCCCGGTCACTACGAGCAGTACTTC. As protein: CASSLSGPGHYEQYF.

The chain uses TRBV28 and TRBJ1-1, with a tentative D call TRBD1 (6 bases). V lost 8 bases and J 1 base, leaving 14 bases between the germline ends. Germline CDR1 is MDHEN and CDR2 is SYDVKM. The CDR3 is 14 amino acids. The CDR3 spells CASYPGHRNTEAFF. CDR3 in DNA: TGTGCCAGCTACCCGGGACATAGGAACACTGAAGCTTTCTTT.

The chain uses TRBV19 and TRBJ1-1; D not resolved. Germline V CDR1 and CDR2: LNHDA, SQIVND (reference sequence). CDR3 length: 15 amino acids. V lost 5 bases and J 0 bases, leaving 13 bases between the germline ends. CDR3 amino acids: CASSLSVTLNTEAFF. In DNA, the CDR3 is TGTGCCAGTAGTCTCTCCGTGACATTGAACACTGAAGCTTTCTTT. Filled out from reference TRBV19 and TRBJ1-1, the complete variable domain reads DGGITQSPKYLFRKEGQNVTLSCEQNLNHDAMYWYRQDPGQGLRLIYYSQIVNDFQKGDIAEGYSVSREKKESFPLTVTSAQKNPTAFYLCASSLSVTLNTEAFFGQGTRLTVV.

The genes are TRBV13 and TRBJ2-3; 7 nucleotides match TRBD1. The CDR3 sequence is 15 residues long. Germline assignment: CDR1 PRHDT and CDR2 FYEKMQ (reference sequence). Trimming took 5 bases from V and 0 from J; bases not matched to a gene: 5. CDR3 in DNA: TGTGCCAGCAGCCTTTCGACAGGGAGCACAGATACGCAGTATTTT. Its translation is CASSLSTGSTDTQYF.

The sample holds a few counts of this clone. The rearrangement uses TRBV28 and TRBJ2-7; the match to TRBD2 covers 8 bases. This CDR3 contains 17 residues. The J segment lost 5 bases and the V segment lost 5 bases, leaving 17 bases of the junction unmatched. Per the germline V gene, CDR1 is MDHEN and CDR2 is SYDVKM. The CDR3 DNA sequence: TGTGCCAGCAGTCCGCTCCCCGGGACTAGGGGTGGGGACGAGCAGTACTTC. Its translation: CASSPLPGTRGGDEQYF.

V is TRBV28 and J is TRBJ1-2; D is unclear. Between the trimmed V and J ends, which lost 5 bases and 4 bases, there was a span of 11 bases. From germline, CDR1 is MDHEN and CDR2 SYDVKM. The CDR3 consists of 13 residues. CDR3 DNA: TGTGCCAGCAGTCCCCCCCCCAGCTATGGCTACACCTTC. The encoded protein is CASSPPPSYGYTF.

This clone was observed once. The chain recombines TRBV19 with TRBJ1-2; D perhaps matches TRBD1 (5 bases). Germline lookup yields CDR1 LNHDA and CDR2 SQIVND (reference sequence). The CDR3 totals 13 residues. V lost 7 bases and J lost 7, with 16 bases in between. The CDR3 region has the DNA TGTGCCAGTACCGCACACGACAGAGGTGGCTACACCTTC. This codes for CASTAHDRGGYTF.

This clone was found once. V and J are TRBV6-5 and TRBJ2-7, with 7 bases lining up with TRBD1. The CDR3 totals 13 residues. In germline, CDR1 is MNHEY, CDR2 SVGAGI. Trimming at V came to 6 bases and at J to 4 bases, leaving 6 bases not matched to a gene. The CDR3 loop is CASRSPRGYEQYF. The CDR3 DNA follows: TGTGCCAGCAGGAGTCCCAGGGGGTACGAGCAGTACTTC.

This rearrangement joins TRBV7-9 to TRBJ1-2; D unclear. In germline, CDR1 is SEHNR, CDR2 FQNEAQ (reference sequence). The CDR3 has 15 residues. V was trimmed by 6 bases and J by 5 bases, leaving 19 bases between them. The CDR3 DNA sequence: TGTGCCAGCAGAGTAACTGCAATGGGAGGGTATGGCTACACCTTC. This translates into CASRVTAMGGYGYTF.

At least ten counts were recorded for this clone. The CDR3 loop reads CASSSWGLTGGGYGYTF. The CDR3 DNA reads as TGTGCCAGCAGCTCCTGGGGTTTGACAGGGGGCGGGTATGGCTACACCTTC. The rearrangement uses TRBV7-2 and TRBJ1-2, with 10 bases matching TRBD1. After removal of 4 bases from V and 5 bases from J, the junction contained 13 bases not matched to a gene. Germline V lookup: CDR1 SGHTA, CDR2 FQGNSA. This CDR3 has 17 residues.

In this sample, this clone turned up once. The chain uses TRBV12-3 or TRBV12-4 and TRBJ2-3; maybe TRBD1 (6 bases). The CDR3 is 12 amino acids. The V end lost 7 bases, the J end lost 10 bases, and 15 bases lay between the germline ends. The CDR3 sequence is CASNMKQGPQYF. The CDR3 DNA reads as TGTGCCAGCAACATGAAACAGGGCCCGCAGTATTTT.

V is TRBV4-1 and J is TRBJ2-1; a weak D match, TRBD2 (5 bases). This CDR3 region has 14 residues. Trimming took off 0 bases at V and 9 bases at J, with 12 bases between the two ends. CDR1 is MGHRA, CDR2 YSYEKL, per germline. The CDR3 here is CASSQDGIMPEQFF. CDR3 sequence (DNA): TGCGCCAGCAGCCAAGACGGGATTATGCCTGAGCAGTTCTTC.

This chain connects TRBV30 to TRBJ1-4; 7 nucleotides line up with TRBD1. The CDR3 sequence is 15 residues long. Germline loops: CDR1 GTSNPN, CDR2 SVGIG (reference sequence). The J segment lost 0 bases and the V segment lost 1 base, leaving 2 bases of the junction unmatched. As DNA, the CDR3 is TGTGCCTGGAGTGGGGACAGATCAACTAATGAAAAACTGTTTTTT. It is translated as CAWSGDRSTNEKLFF.

The CDR3 is CASSFISPFRKLFF. The CDR3 DNA reads TGTGCCAGCAGTTTTATATCCCCTTTCAGAAAACTGTTTTTT. This chain connects TRBV28 to TRBJ1-4; D is undetermined. This CDR3 has 14 residues. Germline CDR1 and CDR2: MDHEN and SYDVKM. Trimming removed 3 bases from V and 10 bases from J, with 15 bases in between.

V and J are TRBV5-1 and TRBJ2-2; 9 bases line up with TRBD2. CDR3 length: 18 amino acids. V was clipped by 0 bases and J by 0 bases; unmatched bases: 6. Germline lookup yields CDR1 SGHRS and CDR2 YFSETQ. The CDR3 reads CASSLDPSGIANTGELFF. CDR3 in DNA: TGCGCCAGCAGCTTGGATCCTAGCGGGATCGCGAACACCGGGGAGCTGTTTTTT.

This sequence joins TRBV30 and TRBJ1-1, with D unresolved. The V end lost 0 bases, the J end lost 6 bases, and 8 bases lay between the germline ends. From germline, CDR1 is GTSNPN and CDR2 SVGIG (reference sequence). There are 12 residues in the CDR3. Here the CDR3 DNA reads TGTGCCTGGAGTGTCTGGGAGGCTGAAGCTTTCTTT. Translating gives CAWSVWEAEAFF.

This chain joins TRBV5-1 and TRBJ1-1; D call uncertain. Trimming took off 1 base at V and 3 bases at J, with 10 bases between the two ends. Germline V gene data show CDR1 as SGHRS and CDR2 as YFSETQ. This CDR3 is 14 amino acids long. DNA of the CDR3: TGCGCCAGCAGCTTGACCCGGGGTTACACTGAAGCTTTCTTT. Translation gives CASSLTRGYTEAFF. Full variable domain (missing parts from reference TRBV5-1 and TRBJ1-1): KAGVTQTPRYLIKTRGQQVTLSCSPISGHRSVSWYQQTPGQGLQFLFEYFSETQRNKGNFPGRFSGRQFSNSRSEMNVSTLELGDSALYLCASSLTRGYTEAFFGQGTRLTVV.

The chain uses TRBV18 and TRBJ2-7; possibly TRBD2 for D (5 bases). V was pared by 9 bases and J by 4 bases, with 13 bases between. The CDR3 runs to 12 residues. Germline CDR1 KGHSH, CDR2 LQKENI. The CDR3 region has the DNA TGTGCCAGTAAATCCCGGGGTTACGAGCAGTACTTC. Protein product: CASKSRGYEQYF.

The chain employs TRBV4-1 and TRBJ2-2, with D maybe TRBD2 (6 bases). Trimming took 0 bases from V and 1 from J, leaving 9 bases between them. CDR1 and CDR2 (germline): MGHRA, YSYEKL. This CDR3 region has 16 residues. The CDR3: CASSQDRRGNTGELFF. In DNA form, the CDR3 reads TGCGCCAGCAGCCAAGATAGGAGGGGGAACACCGGGGAGCTGTTTTTT.

V is TRBV3-1 (or the pseudogene TRBV3-2) and J is TRBJ1-2; D might be TRBD1 (6 bases). The CDR3 runs 18 residues. CDR1 LGHDT and CDR2 YNNKEL come from the germline V gene (reference sequence). The V end lost 1 base, the J end lost 5 bases, and 23 bases lay between the germline ends. CDR3 sequence reads: CASSQGRGALEIGYGYTF. The DNA of the CDR3 is TGTGCCAGCAGCCAAGGTCGGGGGGCTTTGGAAATAGGGTATGGCTACACCTTC.